This T cell receptor beta chain was observed in a study of T cell responses to AZD1222 COVID-19 vaccine. TCRdb's copy holds only in-frame clones and misses some; the assay was immunoSEQ multiplex PCR. The table records more than 90,000 clones, about nine tenths of them present only once. This CDR3 is 15 amino acids long. Germline CDR1 reads SGHAT; CDR2 reads FQNNGV. Unmatched junction bases numbered 8, after V lost 5 bases and J lost 7 bases. This specimen was peripheral blood, taken on day 0 of AZD1222 vaccination. The J gene is TRBJ2-1, the V gene TRBV11-2; 10 nucleotides match TRBD2. This clonotype was sampled from an adult in good health. The CDR3 region is CASSPLAGAGNEQFF. CDR3 coding DNA: TGTGCCAGCAGCCCCCTAGCGGGGGCGGGTAATGAGCAGTTCTTC.